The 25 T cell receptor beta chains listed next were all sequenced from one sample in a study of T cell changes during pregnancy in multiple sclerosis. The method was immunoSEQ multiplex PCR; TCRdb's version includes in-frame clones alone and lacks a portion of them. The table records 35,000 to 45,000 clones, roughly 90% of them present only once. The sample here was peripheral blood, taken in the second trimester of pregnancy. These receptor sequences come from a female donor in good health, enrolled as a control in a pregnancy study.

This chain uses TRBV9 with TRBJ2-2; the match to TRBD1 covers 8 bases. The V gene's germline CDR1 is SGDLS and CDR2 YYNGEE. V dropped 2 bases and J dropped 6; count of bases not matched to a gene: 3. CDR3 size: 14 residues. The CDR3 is CASSVPQGAGELFF. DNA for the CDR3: TGTGCCAGCAGCGTCCCACAGGGGGCCGGGGAGCTGTTTTTT.

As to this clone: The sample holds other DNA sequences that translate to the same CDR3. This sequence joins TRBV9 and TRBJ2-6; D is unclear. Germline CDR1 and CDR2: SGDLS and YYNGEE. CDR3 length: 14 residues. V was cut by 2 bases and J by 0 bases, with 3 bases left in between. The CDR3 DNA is TGTGCCAGCAGCGTGTACTCTGGGGCCAACGTCCTGACTTTC. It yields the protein CASSVYSGANVLTF.

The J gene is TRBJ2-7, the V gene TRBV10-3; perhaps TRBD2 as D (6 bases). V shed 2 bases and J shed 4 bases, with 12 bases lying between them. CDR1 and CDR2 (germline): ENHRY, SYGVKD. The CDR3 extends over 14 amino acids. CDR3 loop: CAISERTTQYEQYF. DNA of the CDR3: TGTGCCATCAGTGAGAGGACTACCCAATACGAGCAGTACTTC.

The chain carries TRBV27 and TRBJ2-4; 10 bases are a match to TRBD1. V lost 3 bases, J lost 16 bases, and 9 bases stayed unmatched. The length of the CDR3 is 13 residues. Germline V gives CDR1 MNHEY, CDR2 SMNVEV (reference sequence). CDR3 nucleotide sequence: TGTGCCAGCAGTTTTAGGAAACGGGACAGGGGTTACTTC. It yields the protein CASSFRKRDRGYF.

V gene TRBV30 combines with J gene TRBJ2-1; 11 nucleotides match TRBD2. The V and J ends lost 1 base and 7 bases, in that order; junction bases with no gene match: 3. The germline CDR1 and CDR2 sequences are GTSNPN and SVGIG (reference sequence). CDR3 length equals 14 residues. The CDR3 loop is CAWSGLAGGNEQFF. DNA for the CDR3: TGTGCCTGGAGTGGGCTAGCGGGAGGTAATGAGCAGTTCTTC.

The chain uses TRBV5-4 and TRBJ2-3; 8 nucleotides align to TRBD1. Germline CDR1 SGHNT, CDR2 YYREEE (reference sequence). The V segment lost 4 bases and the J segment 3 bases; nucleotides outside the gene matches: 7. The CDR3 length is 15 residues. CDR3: CASSPRQGQTDTQYF. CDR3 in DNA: TGTGCCAGCAGCCCCCGACAGGGGCAAACAGATACGCAGTATTTT.

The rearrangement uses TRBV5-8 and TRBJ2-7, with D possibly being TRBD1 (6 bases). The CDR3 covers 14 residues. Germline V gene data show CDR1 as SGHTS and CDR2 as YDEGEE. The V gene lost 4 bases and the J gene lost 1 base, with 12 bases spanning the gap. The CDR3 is CASSPTGFSYEQYF. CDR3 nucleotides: TGTGCCAGCAGCCCTACAGGGTTTTCCTACGAGCAGTACTTC.

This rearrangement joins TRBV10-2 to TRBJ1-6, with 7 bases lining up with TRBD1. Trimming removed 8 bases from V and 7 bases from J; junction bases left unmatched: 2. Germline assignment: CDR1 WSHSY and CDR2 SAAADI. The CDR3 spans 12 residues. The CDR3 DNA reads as TGCGCCAGCTCAGGGGGGAATTCACCCCTCCACTTT. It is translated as CASSGGNSPLHF.

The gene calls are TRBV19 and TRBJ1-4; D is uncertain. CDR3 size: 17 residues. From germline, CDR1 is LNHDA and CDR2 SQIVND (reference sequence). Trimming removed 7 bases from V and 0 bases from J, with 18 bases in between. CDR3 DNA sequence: TGTGCCAGTACTCGCCGGGATTTAATGTCAACTAATGAAAAACTGTTTTTT. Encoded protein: CASTRRDLMSTNEKLFF.

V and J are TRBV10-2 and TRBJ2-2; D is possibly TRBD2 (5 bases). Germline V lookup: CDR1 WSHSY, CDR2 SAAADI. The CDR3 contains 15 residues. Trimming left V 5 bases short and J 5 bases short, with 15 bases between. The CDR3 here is CASSSVIGGTGELFF. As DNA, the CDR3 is TGCGCCAGCAGTTCGGTAATTGGCGGGACCGGGGAGCTGTTTTTT.

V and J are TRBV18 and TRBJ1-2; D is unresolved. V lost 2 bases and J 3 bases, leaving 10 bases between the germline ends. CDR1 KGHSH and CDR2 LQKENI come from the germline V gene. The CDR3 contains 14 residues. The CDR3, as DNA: TGTGCCAGCTCACCAACGACGGGAGACTATGGCTACACCTTC. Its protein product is CASSPTTGDYGYTF.

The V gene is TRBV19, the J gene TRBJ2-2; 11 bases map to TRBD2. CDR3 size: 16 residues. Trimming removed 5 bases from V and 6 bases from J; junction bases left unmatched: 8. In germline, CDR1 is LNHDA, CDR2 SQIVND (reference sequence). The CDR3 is CASSQKTSGGPGELFF. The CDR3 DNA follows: TGTGCCAGTAGTCAGAAAACTAGCGGGGGACCCGGGGAGCTGTTTTTT.

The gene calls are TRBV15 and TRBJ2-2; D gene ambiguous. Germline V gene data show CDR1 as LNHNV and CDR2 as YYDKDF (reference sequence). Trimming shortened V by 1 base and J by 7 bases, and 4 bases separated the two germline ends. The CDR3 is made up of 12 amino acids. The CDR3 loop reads CATSRVNGELFF. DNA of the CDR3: TGTGCCACCAGCAGAGTTAACGGGGAGCTGTTTTTT. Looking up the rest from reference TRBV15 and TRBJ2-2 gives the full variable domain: DAMVIQNPRYQVTQFGKPVTLSCSQTLNHNVMYWYQQKSSQAPKLLFHYYDKDFNNEADTPDNFQSRRPNTSFCFLDIRSPGLGDTAMYLCATSRVNGELFFGEGSRLTVL.

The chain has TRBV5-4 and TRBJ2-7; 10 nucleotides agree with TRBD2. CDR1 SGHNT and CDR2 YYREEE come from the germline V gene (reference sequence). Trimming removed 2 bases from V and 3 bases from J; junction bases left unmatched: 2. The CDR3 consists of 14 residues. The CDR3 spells CASSFEREGYEQYF. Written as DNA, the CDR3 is TGTGCCAGCAGCTTCGAGCGGGAGGGCTACGAGCAGTACTTC.

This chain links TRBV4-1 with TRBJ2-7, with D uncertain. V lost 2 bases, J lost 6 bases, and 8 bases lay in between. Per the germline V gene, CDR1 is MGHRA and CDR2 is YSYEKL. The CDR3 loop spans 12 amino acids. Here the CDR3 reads CASSQLPGEQYF. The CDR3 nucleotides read TGCGCCAGCAGCCAACTTCCGGGCGAGCAGTACTTC.

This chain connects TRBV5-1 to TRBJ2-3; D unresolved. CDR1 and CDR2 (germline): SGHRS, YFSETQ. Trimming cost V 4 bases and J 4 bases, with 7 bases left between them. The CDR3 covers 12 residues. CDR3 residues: CASSPVADTQYF. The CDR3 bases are TGCGCCAGCAGCCCAGTGGCAGATACGCAGTATTTT. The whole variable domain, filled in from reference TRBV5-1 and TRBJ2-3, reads KAGVTQTPRYLIKTRGQQVTLSCSPISGHRSVSWYQQTPGQGLQFLFEYFSETQRNKGNFPGRFSGRQFSNSRSEMNVSTLELGDSALYLCASSPVADTQYFGPGTRLTVL.

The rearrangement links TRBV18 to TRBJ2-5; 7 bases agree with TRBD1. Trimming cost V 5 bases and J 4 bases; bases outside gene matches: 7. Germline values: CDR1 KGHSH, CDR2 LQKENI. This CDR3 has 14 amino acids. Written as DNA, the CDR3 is TGTGCCAGCTCATACAGGGGTGACGGAGAGACCCAGTACTTC. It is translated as CASSYRGDGETQYF.

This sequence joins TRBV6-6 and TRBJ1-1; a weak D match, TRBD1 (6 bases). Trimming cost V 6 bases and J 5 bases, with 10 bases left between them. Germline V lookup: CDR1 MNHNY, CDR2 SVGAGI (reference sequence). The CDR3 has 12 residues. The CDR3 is CASRSTGTEAFF. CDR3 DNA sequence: TGTGCCAGCAGGTCGACAGGAACTGAAGCTTTCTTT.

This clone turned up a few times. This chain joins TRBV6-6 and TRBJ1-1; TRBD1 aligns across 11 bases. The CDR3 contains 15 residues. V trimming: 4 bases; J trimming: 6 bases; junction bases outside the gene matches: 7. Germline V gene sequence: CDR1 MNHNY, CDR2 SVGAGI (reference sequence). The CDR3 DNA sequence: TGTGCCAGCAGTTCTAGGGACAGGGGGATCGCTGAAGCTTTCTTT. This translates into CASSSRDRGIAEAFF.

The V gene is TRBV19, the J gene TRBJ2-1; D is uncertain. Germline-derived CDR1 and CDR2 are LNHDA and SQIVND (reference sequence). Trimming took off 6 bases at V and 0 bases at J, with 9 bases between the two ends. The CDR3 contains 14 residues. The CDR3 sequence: CASSPPSSYNEQFF. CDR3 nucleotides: TGTGCCAGTAGCCCGCCTAGCTCCTACAATGAGCAGTTCTTC.

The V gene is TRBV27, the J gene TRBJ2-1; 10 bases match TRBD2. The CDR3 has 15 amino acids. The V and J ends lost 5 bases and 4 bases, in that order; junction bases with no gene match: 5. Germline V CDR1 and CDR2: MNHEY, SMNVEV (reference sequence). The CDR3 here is CASSISGRSYNEQFF. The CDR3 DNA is TGTGCCAGCAGTATTAGCGGGAGGTCGTACAATGAGCAGTTCTTC.

DNA for the CDR3: TGTGCCAGCGTCACCAGGTCCGGTGCTGGAAACACCATATATTTT. Encoded protein: CASVTRSGAGNTIYF. The chain recombines TRBV18 with TRBJ1-3; D ambiguous. The V and J ends lost 8 bases and 2 bases respectively, with 16 bases between them. The CDR3 extends over 15 amino acids. From germline, CDR1 is KGHSH and CDR2 LQKENI.

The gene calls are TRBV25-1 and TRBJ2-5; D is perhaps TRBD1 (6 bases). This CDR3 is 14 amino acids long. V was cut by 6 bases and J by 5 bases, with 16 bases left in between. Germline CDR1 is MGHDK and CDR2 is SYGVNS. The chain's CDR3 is CASRGAGLGETQYF. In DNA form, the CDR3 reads TGTGCCAGCAGGGGGGCGGGTCTCGGGGAGACCCAGTACTTC.

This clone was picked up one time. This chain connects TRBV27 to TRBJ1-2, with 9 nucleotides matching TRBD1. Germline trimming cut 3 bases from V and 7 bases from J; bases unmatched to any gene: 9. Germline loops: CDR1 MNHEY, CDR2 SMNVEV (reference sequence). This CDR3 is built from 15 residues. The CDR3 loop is CASSLWTGAAGGYTF. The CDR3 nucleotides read TGTGCCAGCAGTTTGTGGACAGGGGCGGCGGGTGGCTACACCTTC.

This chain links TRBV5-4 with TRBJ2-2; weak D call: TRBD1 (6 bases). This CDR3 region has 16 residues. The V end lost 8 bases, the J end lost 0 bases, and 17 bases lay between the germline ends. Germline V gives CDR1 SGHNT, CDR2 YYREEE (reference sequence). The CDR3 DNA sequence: TGTGCCAGTAGAAGTGGGGGCAGCCCGAACACCGGGGAGCTGTTTTTT. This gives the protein CASRSGGSPNTGELFF. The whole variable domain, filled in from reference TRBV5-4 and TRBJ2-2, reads ETGVTQSPTHLIKTRGQQVTLRCSSQSGHNTVSWYQQALGQGPQFIFQYYREEENGRGNFPPRFSGLQFPNYSSELNVNALELDDSALYLCASRSGGSPNTGELFFGEGSRLTVL.